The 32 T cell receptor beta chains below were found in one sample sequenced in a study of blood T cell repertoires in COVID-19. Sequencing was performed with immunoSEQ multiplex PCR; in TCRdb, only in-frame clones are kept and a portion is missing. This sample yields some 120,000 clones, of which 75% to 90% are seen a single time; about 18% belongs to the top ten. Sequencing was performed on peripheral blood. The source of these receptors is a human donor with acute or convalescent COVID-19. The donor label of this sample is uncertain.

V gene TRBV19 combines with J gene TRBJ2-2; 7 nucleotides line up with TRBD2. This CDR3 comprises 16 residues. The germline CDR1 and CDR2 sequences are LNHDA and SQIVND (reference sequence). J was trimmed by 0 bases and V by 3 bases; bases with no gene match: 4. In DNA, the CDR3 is TGTGCCAGTAGTATCTGGGGGAGGGCGAACACCGGGGAGCTGTTTTTT. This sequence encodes CASSIWGRANTGELFF.

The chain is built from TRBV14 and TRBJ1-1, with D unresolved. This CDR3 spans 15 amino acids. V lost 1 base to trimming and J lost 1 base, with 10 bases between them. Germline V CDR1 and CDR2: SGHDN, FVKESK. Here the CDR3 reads CASSQGFSGNTEAFF. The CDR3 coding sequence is TGTGCCAGCAGCCAAGGGTTTTCGGGGAACACTGAAGCTTTCTTT.

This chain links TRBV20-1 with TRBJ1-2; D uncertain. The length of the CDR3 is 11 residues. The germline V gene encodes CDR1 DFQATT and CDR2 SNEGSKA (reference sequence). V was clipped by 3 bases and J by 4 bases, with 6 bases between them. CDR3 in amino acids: CSASQFYGYTF. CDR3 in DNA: TGCAGTGCTAGCCAGTTCTATGGCTACACCTTC.

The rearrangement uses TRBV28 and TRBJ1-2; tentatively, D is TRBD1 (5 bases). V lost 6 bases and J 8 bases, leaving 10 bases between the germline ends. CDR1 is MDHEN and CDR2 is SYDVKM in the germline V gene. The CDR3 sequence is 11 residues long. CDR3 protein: CASSRVDGYTF. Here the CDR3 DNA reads TGTGCCAGCAGCAGGGTGGACGGCTACACCTTC.

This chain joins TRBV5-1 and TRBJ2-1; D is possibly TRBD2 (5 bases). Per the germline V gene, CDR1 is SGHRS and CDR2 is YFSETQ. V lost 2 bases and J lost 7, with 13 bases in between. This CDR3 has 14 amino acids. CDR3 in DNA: TGCGCCAGCAGCTTAAACCCAGCGGAGAATGAGCAGTTCTTC. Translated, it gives CASSLNPAENEQFF.

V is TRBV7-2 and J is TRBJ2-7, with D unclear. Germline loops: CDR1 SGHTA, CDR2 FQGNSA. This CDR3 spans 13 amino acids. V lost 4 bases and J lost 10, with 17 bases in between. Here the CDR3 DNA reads TGTGCCAGCAGCTCGTCGCGCACTAACCCCCAGTACTTC. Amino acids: CASSSSRTNPQYF.

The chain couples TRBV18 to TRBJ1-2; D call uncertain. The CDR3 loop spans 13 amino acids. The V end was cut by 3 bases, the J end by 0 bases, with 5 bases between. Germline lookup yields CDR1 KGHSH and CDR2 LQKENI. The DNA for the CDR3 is TGTGCCAGCTCACCGGACTCTAACTATGGCTACACCTTC. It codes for CASSPDSNYGYTF. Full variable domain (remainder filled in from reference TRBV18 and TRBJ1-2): NAGVMQNPRHLVRRRGQEARLRCSPMKGHSHVYWYRQLPEEGLKFMVYLQKENIIDESGMPKERFSAEFPKEGPSILRIQQVVRGDSAAYFCASSPDSNYGYTFGSGTRLTVV.

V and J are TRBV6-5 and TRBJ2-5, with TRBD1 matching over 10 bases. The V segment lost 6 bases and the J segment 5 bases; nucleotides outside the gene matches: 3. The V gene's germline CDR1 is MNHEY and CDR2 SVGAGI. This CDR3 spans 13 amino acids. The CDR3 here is CASSGQGVETQYF. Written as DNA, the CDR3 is TGTGCCAGCAGCGGACAGGGGGTGGAGACCCAGTACTTC.

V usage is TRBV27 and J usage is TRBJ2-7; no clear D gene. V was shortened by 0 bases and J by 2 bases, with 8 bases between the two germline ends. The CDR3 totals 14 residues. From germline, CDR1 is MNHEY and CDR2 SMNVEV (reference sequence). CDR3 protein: CASSLSSRAYEQYF. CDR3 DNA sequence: TGTGCCAGCAGTTTATCGTCACGGGCCTACGAGCAGTACTTC.

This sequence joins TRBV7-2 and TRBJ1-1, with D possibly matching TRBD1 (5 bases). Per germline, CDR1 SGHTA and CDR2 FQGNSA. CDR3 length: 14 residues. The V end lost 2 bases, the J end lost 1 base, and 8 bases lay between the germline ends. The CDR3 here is CASSLLGGNTEAFF. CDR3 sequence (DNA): TGTGCCAGCAGCTTACTGGGGGGGAACACTGAAGCTTTCTTT.

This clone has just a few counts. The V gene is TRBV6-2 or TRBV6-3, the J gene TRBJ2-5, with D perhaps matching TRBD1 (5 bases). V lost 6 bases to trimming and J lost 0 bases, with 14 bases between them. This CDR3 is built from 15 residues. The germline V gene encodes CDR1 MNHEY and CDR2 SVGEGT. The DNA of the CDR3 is TGTGCCAGCAGCCCCGACAGCCAGTACCAAGAGACCCAGTACTTC. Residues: CASSPDSQYQETQYF.

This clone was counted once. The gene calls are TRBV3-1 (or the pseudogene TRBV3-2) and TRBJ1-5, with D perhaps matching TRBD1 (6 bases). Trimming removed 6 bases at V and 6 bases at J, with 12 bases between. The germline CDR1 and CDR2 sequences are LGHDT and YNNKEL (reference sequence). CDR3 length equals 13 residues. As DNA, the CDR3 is TGTGCCAGCAGGCGGACAGCAGGTCAGCCCCAGCATTTT. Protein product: CASRRTAGQPQHF.

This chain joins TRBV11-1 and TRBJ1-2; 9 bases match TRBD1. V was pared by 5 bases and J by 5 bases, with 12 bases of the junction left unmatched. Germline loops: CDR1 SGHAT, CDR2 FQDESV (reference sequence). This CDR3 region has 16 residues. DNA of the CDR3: TGTGCCAGCAGCCTGGGACAGGGTCATACTCTATATGGCTACACCTTC. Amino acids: CASSLGQGHTLYGYTF.

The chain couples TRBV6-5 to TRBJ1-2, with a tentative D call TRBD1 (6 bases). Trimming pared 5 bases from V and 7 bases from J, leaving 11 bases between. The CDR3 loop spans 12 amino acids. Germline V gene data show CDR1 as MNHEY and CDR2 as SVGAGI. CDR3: CASSNNRAGYTF. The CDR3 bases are TGTGCCAGCAGTAACAACAGGGCTGGCTACACCTTC.

The CDR3 DNA is TGTGCCAGCAGTTACTCGCGACAGGGGGCAAGTGGCTACACCTTC. Translation gives CASSYSRQGASGYTF. This chain links TRBV6-5 with TRBJ1-2; TRBD1 agrees at 10 bases. The V and J ends lost 0 bases and 7 bases, in that order; junction bases with no gene match: 5. From germline, CDR1 is MNHEY and CDR2 SVGAGI. This CDR3 has 15 residues.

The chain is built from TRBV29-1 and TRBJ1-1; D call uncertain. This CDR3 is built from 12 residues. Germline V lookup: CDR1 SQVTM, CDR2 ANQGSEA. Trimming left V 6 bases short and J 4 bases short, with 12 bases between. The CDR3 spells CSVRWSGTEAFF. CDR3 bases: TGCAGCGTGCGTTGGTCGGGCACTGAAGCTTTCTTT.

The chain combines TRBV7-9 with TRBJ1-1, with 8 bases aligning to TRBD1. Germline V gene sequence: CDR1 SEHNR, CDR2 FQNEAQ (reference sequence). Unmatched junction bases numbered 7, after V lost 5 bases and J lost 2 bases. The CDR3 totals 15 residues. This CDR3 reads CASSDRQGANTEAFF. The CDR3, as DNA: TGTGCCAGCAGCGACCGCCAGGGGGCCAACACTGAAGCTTTCTTT.

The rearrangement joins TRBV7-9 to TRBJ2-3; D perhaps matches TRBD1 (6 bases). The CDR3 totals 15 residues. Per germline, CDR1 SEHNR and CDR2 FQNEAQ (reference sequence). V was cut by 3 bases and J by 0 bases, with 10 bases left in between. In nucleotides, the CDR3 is TGTGCCAGCAGCTTGGGGACATACAGCACAGATACGCAGTATTTT. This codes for CASSLGTYSTDTQYF.

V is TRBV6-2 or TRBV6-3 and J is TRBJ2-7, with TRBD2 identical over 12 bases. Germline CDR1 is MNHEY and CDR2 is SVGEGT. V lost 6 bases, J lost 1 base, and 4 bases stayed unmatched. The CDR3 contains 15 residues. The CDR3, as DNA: TGTGCCAGCAGCACGGGACTAGCGGGTTCCTACGAGCAGTACTTC. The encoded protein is CASSTGLAGSYEQYF.

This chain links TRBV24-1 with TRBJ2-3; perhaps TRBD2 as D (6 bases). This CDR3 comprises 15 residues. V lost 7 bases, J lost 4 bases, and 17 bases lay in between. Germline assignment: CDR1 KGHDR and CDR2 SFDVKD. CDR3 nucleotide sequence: TGTGCCACCAGGCCGAGTTCGGGAGAGGCAGATACGCAGTATTTT. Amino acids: CATRPSSGEADTQYF.

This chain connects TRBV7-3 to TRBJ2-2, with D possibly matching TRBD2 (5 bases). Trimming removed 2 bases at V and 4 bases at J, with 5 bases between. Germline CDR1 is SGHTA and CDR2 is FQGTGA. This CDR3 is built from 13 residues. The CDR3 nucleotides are TGTGCCAGCAGCTTAGCGGGCACCGGGGAGCTGTTTTTT. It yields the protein CASSLAGTGELFF.

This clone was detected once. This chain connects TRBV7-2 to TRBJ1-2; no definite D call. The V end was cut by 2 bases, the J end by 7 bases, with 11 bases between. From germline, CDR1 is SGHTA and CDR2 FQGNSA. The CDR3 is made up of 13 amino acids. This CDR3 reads CASSLSGVTGYTF. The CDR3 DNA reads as TGTGCCAGCAGCTTAAGCGGCGTTACTGGCTACACCTTC.

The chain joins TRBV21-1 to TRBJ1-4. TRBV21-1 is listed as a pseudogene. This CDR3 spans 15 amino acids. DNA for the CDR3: TGTGCCAGCAGCAAAGACGGGATGCCGGAGGAAAAACTGTTTTTT. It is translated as CASSKDGMPEEKLFF.

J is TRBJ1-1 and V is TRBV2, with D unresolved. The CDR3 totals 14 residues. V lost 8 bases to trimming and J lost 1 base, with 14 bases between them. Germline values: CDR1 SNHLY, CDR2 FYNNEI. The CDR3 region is CASGERAENTEAFF. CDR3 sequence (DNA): TGTGCCAGCGGGGAGAGGGCAGAGAACACTGAAGCTTTCTTT. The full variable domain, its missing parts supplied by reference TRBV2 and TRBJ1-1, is EPEVTQTPSHQVTQMGQEVILRCVPISNHLYFYWYRQILGQKVEFLVSFYNNEISEKSEIFDDQFSVERPDGSNFTLKIRSTKLEDSAMYFCASGERAENTEAFFGQGTRLTVV.

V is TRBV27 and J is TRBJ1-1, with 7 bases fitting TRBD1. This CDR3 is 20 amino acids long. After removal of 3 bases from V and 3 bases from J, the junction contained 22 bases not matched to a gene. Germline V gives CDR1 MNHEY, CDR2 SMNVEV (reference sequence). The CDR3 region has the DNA TGTGCCAGCAGTTTGAGGGGCCCAGGAGGGGGCGCGGTCGCGGACACTGAAGCTTTCTTT. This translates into CASSLRGPGGGAVADTEAFF.

CDR3 sequence: CASSLQTGPLSETQYF. DNA for the CDR3: TGTGCCAGCAGCCTTCAAACAGGGCCACTGTCGGAGACCCAGTACTTC. The chain couples TRBV6-2 or TRBV6-3 to TRBJ2-5; D may be TRBD1 (6 bases). Trimming cost V 6 bases and J 5 bases, with 22 bases left between them. The CDR3 covers 16 residues. CDR1 and CDR2 from the germline V gene are MNHEY and SVGEGT.

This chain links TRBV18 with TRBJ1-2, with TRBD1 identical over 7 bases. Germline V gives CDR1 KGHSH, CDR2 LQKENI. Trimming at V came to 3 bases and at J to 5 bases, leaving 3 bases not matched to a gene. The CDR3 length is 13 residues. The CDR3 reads CASSPGQVYGYTF. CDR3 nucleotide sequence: TGTGCCAGCTCACCCGGACAGGTTTATGGCTACACCTTC. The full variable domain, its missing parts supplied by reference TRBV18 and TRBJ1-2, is NAGVMQNPRHLVRRRGQEARLRCSPMKGHSHVYWYRQLPEEGLKFMVYLQKENIIDESGMPKERFSAEFPKEGPSILRIQQVVRGDSAAYFCASSPGQVYGYTFGSGTRLTVV.

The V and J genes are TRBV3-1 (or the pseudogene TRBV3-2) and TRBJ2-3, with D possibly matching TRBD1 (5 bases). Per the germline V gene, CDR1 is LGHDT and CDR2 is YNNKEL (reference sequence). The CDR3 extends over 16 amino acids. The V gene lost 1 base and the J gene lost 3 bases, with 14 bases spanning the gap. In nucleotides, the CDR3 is TGTGCCAGCAGCCAAGTACAAGGGGTCAGGACAGATACGCAGTATTTT. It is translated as CASSQVQGVRTDTQYF.

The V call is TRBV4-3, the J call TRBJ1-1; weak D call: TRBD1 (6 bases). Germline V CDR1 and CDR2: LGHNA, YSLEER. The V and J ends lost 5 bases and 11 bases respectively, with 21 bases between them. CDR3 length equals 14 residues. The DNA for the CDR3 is TGCGCCAGCAGCAAGAAAGTCTGGGACACGGCGGCTTTCTTT. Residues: CASSKKVWDTAAFF.

CDR3 sequence reads: CASSPRTGGNSPLHF. The CDR3 region has the DNA TGTGCCAGCAGCCCTCGGACAGGTGGTAATTCACCCCTCCACTTT. This chain uses TRBV3-1 (or the pseudogene TRBV3-2) with TRBJ1-6; 7 bases align to TRBD1. CDR1 is LGHDT and CDR2 is YNNKEL in the germline V gene (reference sequence). V was clipped by 4 bases and J by 6 bases; unmatched bases: 6. The CDR3 has 15 amino acids.

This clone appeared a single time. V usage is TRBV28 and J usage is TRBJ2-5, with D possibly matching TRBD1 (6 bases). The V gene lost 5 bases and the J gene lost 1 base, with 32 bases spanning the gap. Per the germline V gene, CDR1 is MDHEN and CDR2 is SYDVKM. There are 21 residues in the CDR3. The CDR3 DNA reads TGTGCCAGCAGTCCTACCCATATGTGGGACATCTACCTAGGGTCCCAAGAGACCCAGTACTTC. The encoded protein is CASSPTHMWDIYLGSQETQYF.

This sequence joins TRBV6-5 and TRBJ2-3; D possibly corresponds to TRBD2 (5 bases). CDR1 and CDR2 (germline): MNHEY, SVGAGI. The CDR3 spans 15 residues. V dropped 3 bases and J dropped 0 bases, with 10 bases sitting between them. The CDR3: CASSYLATSTDTQYF. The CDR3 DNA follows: TGTGCCAGCAGTTATCTAGCAACTAGCACAGATACGCAGTATTTT.